This T cell receptor beta chain was sequenced in a study of beta chain features in type 1 diabetes. Study background: Patients did not differ from healthy donors in age, gender or cell yield. Study-level points and caveats: A potential influence of HLA type upon TCRB rearrangement remained unresolved herein.

The V end was cut by 10 bases, the J end by 2 bases, with 15 bases between. CDR3 length: 15 residues. The germline V gene has CDR1 ENHRY and CDR2 SYGVKD. Every participating donor gave one draw, a heparinised blood sample averaging about 100 mL. Details on this clone: Its antigen is not known.

The authors reverse transcribed all of the isolated RNA, so sequencing captured expressed TCRB transcripts. Some 3.6 million reads were obtained on average from naive, central memory and regulatory T cell samples. Profiled with immunoSEQ multiplex PCR; TCRdb holds only in-frame clones, not every one. The top ten clones hold nearly 0.65% of a sample with roughly 150,000 clones, 7.5% to 10% of them seen once. Sequenced input: central memory CD4+ T cells from blood. This TCR came from a man aged 18 to 30 in good health. This chain uses TRBV10-3 with TRBJ2-6, with D perhaps TRBD2 (6 bases). CDR3 protein: CATQEEGPGANVLTF. The DNA for the CDR3 is TGTGCCACCCAGGAGGAGGGCCCTGGGGCCAACGTCCTGACTTTC.